This TCR beta chain came from a study of cytomegalovirus exposure and HLA in healthy donors. Points from the study as a whole: Researchers counted 164 TCR beta chains as cytomegalovirus-associated. HLA allele associations emerged for roughly 16,000 TCR beta sequences in a later analysis, at 0.05 false discovery rate. Three of the chains that were CMV-associated were confirmed in vitro to be specific for CMV antigens.

Use of 60 Vbeta and 13 Jbeta primers characterized the PCR. Using immunoSEQ multiplex PCR, the repertoire was profiled, and TCRdb retains in-frame clones only, with some absent. Of around 100,000 clones in the sample, over 65% are singletons; the top ten hold over 4%. The CDR3 length is 18 residues. Unmatched junction bases numbered 11, after V lost 4 bases and J lost 4 bases. The germline CDR1 and CDR2 sequences are SGHAT and FQNNGV. Of note for this clone: Its antigen is undetermined.

The chain combines TRBV11-2 with TRBJ2-5; TRBD2 matches 14 bases. The receptor's source is a female donor in good health and CMV-seropositive. The specimen sequenced was PBMCs. The CDR3: CASSSGLAGGTHGETQYF. As DNA, the CDR3 is TGTGCCAGCAGCTCCGGACTAGCGGGGGGCACCCACGGAGAGACCCAGTACTTC.